These 8 T cell receptor beta chains were all obtained from the same sample, sequenced in a study of T cell responses to AZD1222 COVID-19 vaccine. Clones were sequenced by immunoSEQ multiplex PCR, and TCRdb holds only the in-frame ones, with some missing. This sample carries 130,000 to 150,000 clones, about 87% of them seen once, and the ten largest clones take approximately 5.7%. This specimen was peripheral blood, taken on day 0 of AZD1222 vaccination. Every receptor here comes from an adult in good health.

This chain links TRBV15 with TRBJ2-1; maybe TRBD2 (5 bases). Germline CDR1 and CDR2: LNHNV and YYDKDF (reference sequence). This CDR3 comprises 14 residues. The V gene lost 0 bases and the J gene lost 8 bases, with 11 bases spanning the gap. The CDR3 nucleotides read TGTGCCACCAGCAGAGATGGCACCGGGGATGAGCAGTTCTTC. This encodes CATSRDGTGDEQFF.

The chain has TRBV9 and TRBJ1-2; tentatively, D is TRBD1 (5 bases). Between the trimmed V and J ends, which lost 0 bases and 2 bases, there was a span of 8 bases. CDR1 is SGDLS and CDR2 is YYNGEE in the germline V gene. CDR3 size: 14 residues. The CDR3: CASSVGQINYGYTF. CDR3 nucleotides: TGTGCCAGCAGCGTAGGACAGATCAACTATGGCTACACCTTC.

The V and J genes are TRBV28 and TRBJ1-6; weak D call: TRBD1 (5 bases). V lost 5 bases, J lost 7 bases, and 18 bases lay in between. The CDR3 runs to 16 residues. Germline values: CDR1 MDHEN, CDR2 SYDVKM. CDR3 protein: CASSPHTGDGNSPLHF. CDR3 in DNA: TGTGCCAGCAGTCCCCACACGGGGGACGGGAATTCACCCCTCCACTTT.

The V call is TRBV19, the J call TRBJ1-4; no clear D gene. With 6 bases removed from V and 6 bases from J, the gap between germline ends came to 14 bases. The length of the CDR3 is 14 residues. Germline V gene data show CDR1 as LNHDA and CDR2 as SQIVND (reference sequence). The CDR3 is CASSKGIRDEKLFF. The CDR3 DNA sequence: TGTGCCAGTAGCAAAGGGATAAGGGATGAAAAACTGTTTTTT.

V is TRBV13 and J is TRBJ2-1; no clear D gene. Germline V lookup: CDR1 PRHDT, CDR2 FYEKMQ (reference sequence). V lost 5 bases, J lost 7 bases, and 18 bases lay in between. The CDR3 has 15 amino acids. The CDR3 here is CASSAESPKRNEQFF. CDR3 in DNA: TGTGCCAGCAGCGCAGAATCCCCAAAAAGGAATGAGCAGTTCTTC.

The chain couples TRBV5-1 to TRBJ1-4, with no clear D. The CDR3 contains 15 residues. The germline CDR1 and CDR2 sequences are SGHRS and YFSETQ. Trimming stripped 1 base from V and 2 bases from J, with 9 bases between. The CDR3 DNA is TGCGCCAGCAGCTTGTGGGCAGAGACTAATGAAAAACTGTTTTTT. Its translation: CASSLWAETNEKLFF.

The rearrangement joins TRBV6-2 or TRBV6-3 to TRBJ2-3; 8 positions agree with TRBD1. V lost 8 bases, J lost 2 bases, and 9 bases stayed unmatched. Per the germline V gene, CDR1 is MNHEY and CDR2 is SVGEGT. CDR3 length equals 15 residues. Here the CDR3 DNA reads TGTGCCAGCCGCCGCCGGGACAGGCCCACAGATACGCAGTATTTT. Residues: CASRRRDRPTDTQYF.

V gene TRBV7-9 combines with J gene TRBJ2-7, with 8 bases aligning to TRBD1. The germline gives CDR1 SEHNR, CDR2 FQNEAQ (reference sequence). With 2 bases clipped from V and 7 bases from J, the junction kept 4 bases outside the gene matches. This CDR3 spans 13 amino acids. The CDR3 protein is CASSLQGAREQYF. The DNA of the CDR3 is TGTGCCAGCAGCTTACAGGGGGCGCGGGAGCAGTACTTC.